The clone carrying this TCR beta chain has only a few counts. Its antigen is undetermined. TCRdb reprocessed the 5' RACE reads via MiXCR and lists one record per CDR3 protein. The top ten clones hold 40% to 50% of a sample with around 45,000 distinct CDR3 sequences, roughly 10% of them seen once. This sample is drawn from a study of spatial heterogeneity in lung cancer. The wider study: Sequences of the beta chain were consistently detected in greater numbers than alpha-chain sequences. Each distinct TCR and UMI combination averaged more than ten appearances in raw reads. Study-level results: At tumor resection, ubiquitous expanded TCRs were detected in blood more often than later.

Germline loops: CDR1 MNHNY, CDR2 SVGAGI (reference sequence). Losses at the gene ends were 6 bases for V and 1 base for J; bases not matched to a gene: 19. This CDR3 contains 19 residues. Time point described: sample taken at primary tumor resection. Sequencing was performed on whole RNA extracted from tumor and nontumor lung tissue, or from frozen PBMC, and the material was left unsorted. Samples came from roughly 72 TRACERx patients with untreated early-stage lung cancer. The receptor's source is a female donor with early-stage non-small cell lung cancer. The V gene is TRBV6-6, the J gene TRBJ1-1; 8 bases line up with TRBD1. Sequencing used PBMCs, obtained at surgery. The CDR3 nucleotides read TGTGCCAGCAGCGGAGGGACAGGTAAATTTAGGCGCGAGAACACTGAAGCTTTCTTT. Protein sequence: CASSGGTGKFRRENTEAFF.